The entry below describes one TCR beta chain. Which antigen it targets is not known. Qualities for individual bases were not recorded, and no much larger clone is one base off. The immunoSEQ kit was used, according to the manufacturer's recommendations, to generate TCR beta libraries from genomic DNA. For library preparation, a first multiplex PCR was performed with proprietary primers, followed by a second PCR in which unique barcodes were added, and bead cleanups were performed after each round. Each sample batch included a kit-provided positive control reaction and a negative control reaction. The final libraries were assessed on an Agilent 4200 TapeStation D1000 ScreenTape, pooled by volume, and quantified by qPCR. An Illumina NextSeq500 fitted with a MidOutput 150-cycle cartridge performed the sequencing, running 156 Read1 cycles and 15 Index1 cycles with the kit's custom primers. The pooled library was loaded at roughly 0.9 pM with approximately 18% PhiX control spiked in. On the authors' methods: The vendor-processed data were analyzed in R, and a clonotype was defined as all T cells that share the same CDR3 nucleotide sequence. In the clone abundance analyses, frequencies in each sample were normalized to that sample's 10,000 most abundant clones. Public T cell clones, which averaged fewer than five per sample, were removed prior to analysis. An abundance difference of at least 32-fold between compartments was the criterion for calling clonotypes tumor-enriched or baseline blood-enriched. A beta-binomial differential abundance model was applied to find clonotypes that expanded or contracted between blood time points. Tumor-blood repertoire similarity was measured with the Baroni-Urbani and Buser coefficient, and group comparisons used two-tailed Wilcoxon tests in R. The source is immuneACCESS, and TCRdb retained only in-frame sequences with V and J called. Part of the clones is not carried over; for the studies checked, unresolved V genes explain less than half of this, and the remainder is unexplained. V, J and clone size are those of that table, while D and trimming were read from the DNA. Across this sample there are 120,000 or so clones, with 88% seen only once. The ten largest clonotypes hold 5.8% of the sample.

The CDR3 spans 14 residues, from the cysteine through the phenylalanine. Just CDR3 DNA is preserved here, 42 bases in frame from base 1. V loses 4 bases, J loses 0 bases, and the germline ends lie 11 bases apart. CDR1 and CDR2 (SGHRS, YFSETQ) derive from the germline V gene. These data are taken from a study of radiation and T cells in renal cell carcinoma (dated by TCRdb to about 2020). The study in broad terms: Samples came from a clinical trial, in which primary renal cell carcinomas received 15 Gy stereotactic body radiation therapy followed by nephrectomy 4 weeks later. In total, 50 to 55 samples, comprising around 26 tumors and approximately 27 peripheral blood samples, were subjected to TCR beta sequencing. A total of over 4 million unique CDR3 nucleotide sequences, encoding some 2,700,000 unique CDR3 amino acid sequences, were found across all 55 or so samples. The paper as a whole reports these results and caveats: With a single-armed trial design, the study had no way to address how radiation dose or scheduling affects the TCR repertoire. Dynamics of the blood repertoire were not tracked past 4 weeks after treatment. Because pretreatment tumor biopsies were not available, the study could not determine whether clonotypes were already present within the tumor at baseline. In blood, the top tumor clonotypes increased from baseline to 2 weeks after radiation and then shrank by 4 weeks, which suggests a temporary expansion of tumor-resident clones.

In the paper's terms, the time point label means: blood 2 weeks post-SBRT. The intended sense of this specimen's treatment or condition label: 15 Gy SBRT to primary tumor, nephrectomy 4 weeks later. To track tumor-enriched clonotypes, serial peripheral blood was sampled from radiation-treated patients at baseline and at 2 weeks and 4 weeks after SBRT. Every patient's renal cell carcinoma showed clear cell pathology. The QIAamp DNA Blood Mini Kit (Qiagen) was used to prepare genomic DNA for TCR sequencing. The analyses included just those samples that passed every quality control check. The rearrangement combines TRBV5-1 with TRBJ2-7, with TRBD1 perhaps the D gene, on 5 matching bases. The specimen comprised blood, sampled from a patient whose treatment included radiotherapy and nephrectomy. This receptor was taken from a woman aged 70-85 years with renal cell carcinoma. CDR3 protein: CASSQLTASYEQYF. The nucleotides read TGCGCCAGCAGCCAGTTGACAGCCTCCTACGAGCAGTACTTC.